Shown below are 12 T cell receptor beta chains from a single sample sequenced in a study of shared clonotypes between healthy human individuals. The assay was immunoSEQ multiplex PCR, and TCRdb's table has in-frame clones only and misses some. Among approximately 1,500,000 clones listed, 95% to 99% were seen once. The sequencing sample was made of naive CD4+ T cells sorted from blood. The subset: CD45RA+ positively selected. The origin of the receptors is a man aged 25 to 40 in good health.

The chain combines TRBV2 with TRBJ1-2; TRBD1 matches 7 bases. CDR3 length: 13 residues. Losses at the gene ends were 6 bases for V and 2 bases for J; bases not matched to a gene: 3. Per the germline V gene, CDR1 is SNHLY and CDR2 is FYNNEI. The CDR3, as DNA: TGTGCCAGCAGCAAGACAGGGAACTATGGCTACACCTTC. Translation: CASSKTGNYGYTF. The full variable domain, completed using reference TRBV2 and TRBJ1-2, is EPEVTQTPSHQVTQMGQEVILRCVPISNHLYFYWYRQILGQKVEFLVSFYNNEISEKSEIFDDQFSVERPDGSNFTLKIRSTKLEDSAMYFCASSKTGNYGYTFGSGTRLTVV.

The rearrangement joins TRBV6-4 to TRBJ1-2; the D is unclear. The germline V and J ends were trimmed by 10 bases and 4 bases, with 25 bases remaining between them. Germline CDR1 MRHNA, CDR2 SNTAGT. This CDR3 is built from 16 residues. CDR3 sequence: CAKAGAALISFYGYTF. DNA for the CDR3: TGTGCCAAGGCAGGAGCGGCTCTCATTTCTTTCTATGGCTACACCTTC.

The chain recombines TRBV27 with TRBJ1-5, with TRBD1 matching 8 bases. CDR1 MNHEY and CDR2 SMNVEV come from the germline V gene (reference sequence). The junction had 4 bases not matched to a gene; V was cut back by 7 bases and J by 5 bases. This CDR3 has 13 residues. The CDR3 is CASISGGYQPQHF. CDR3 in DNA: TGTGCCAGCATCTCAGGGGGCTATCAGCCCCAGCATTTT.

This clone showed up just once. The V gene is TRBV5-5, the J gene TRBJ1-1; no definite D call. Trimming stripped 0 bases from V and 7 bases from J, with 13 bases between. The length of the CDR3 is 14 residues. Germline V gives CDR1 SGHKS, CDR2 YYEKEE (reference sequence). DNA of the CDR3: TGTGCCAGCAGCTTGGGGACGGTGCTATTTGAAGCTTTCTTT. Protein product: CASSLGTVLFEAFF.

The CDR3 loop is CASSFRRAENEKLFF. DNA for the CDR3: TGCGCCAGCAGCTTTCGCAGGGCTGAAAATGAAAAACTGTTTTTT. This chain connects TRBV5-1 to TRBJ1-4, with D possibly matching TRBD1 (5 bases). The ends were cut back, 2 bases at V and 5 bases at J, with 13 bases in the middle. Per germline, CDR1 SGHRS and CDR2 YFSETQ. The CDR3 length is 15 residues.

The chain couples TRBV14 to TRBJ1-1; tentatively, D is TRBD1 (5 bases). The V end was cut by 1 base, the J end by 6 bases, with 12 bases between. CDR1 is SGHDN, CDR2 FVKESK, per germline. The CDR3 covers 14 residues. CDR3 DNA: TGTGCCAGCAGCCAAGTGCGGGGGTTCGCTGAAGCTTTCTTT. Translation gives CASSQVRGFAEAFF.

The chain joins TRBV27 to TRBJ2-7, with no clear D. From germline, CDR1 is MNHEY and CDR2 SMNVEV (reference sequence). V was trimmed by 2 bases and J by 5 bases, leaving 13 bases between them. The CDR3 contains 14 residues. CDR3 in amino acids: CASSLKVARHEQYF. The DNA for the CDR3 is TGTGCCAGCAGTTTAAAGGTAGCTCGTCACGAGCAGTACTTC.

The rearrangement joins TRBV28 to TRBJ2-5; no definite D call. CDR3 length: 15 amino acids. The V end was cut by 5 bases, the J end by 4 bases, with 17 bases between. Germline CDR1 is MDHEN and CDR2 is SYDVKM. CDR3 protein: CASSPPVGPPETQYF. CDR3 bases: TGTGCCAGCAGTCCCCCCGTGGGCCCGCCAGAGACCCAGTACTTC. The full variable domain, completed using reference TRBV28 and TRBJ2-5, is DVKVTQSSRYLVKRTGEKVFLECVQDMDHENMFWYRQDPGLGLRLIYFSYDVKMKEKGDIPEGYSVSREKKERFSLILESASTNQTSMYLCASSPPVGPPETQYFGPGTRLLVL.

CDR3 nucleotides: TGTGCCAGCAGCCAAGATCGCCTAGGAGCGGGCTACACCTTC. Its translation is CASSQDRLGAGYTF. The rearrangement uses TRBV14 and TRBJ1-2; no firm D call. Trimming cost V 0 bases and J 8 bases, with 13 bases left between them. Germline CDR1 SGHDN, CDR2 FVKESK. The CDR3 runs to 14 residues.

The CDR3: CAWSVGQRNGYTF. CDR3 nucleotide sequence: TGTGCCTGGAGTGTGGGGCAGAGAAATGGCTACACCTTC. The V and J genes are TRBV30 and TRBJ1-2, with a possible D match to TRBD1 (5 bases). In germline, CDR1 is GTSNPN, CDR2 SVGIG (reference sequence). Trimming took 0 bases from V and 6 from J, leaving 11 bases between them. The CDR3 runs 13 residues.

The chain uses TRBV20-1 and TRBJ2-1; 7 nucleotides match TRBD1. V dropped 5 bases and J dropped 9; count of bases not matched to a gene: 1. Germline V gene lookup returns CDR1 DFQATT and CDR2 SNEGSKA (reference sequence). The length of the CDR3 is 10 residues. CDR3 nucleotides: TGCAGTGCTGGGACAGTTGAGCAGTTCTTC. This gives the protein CSAGTVEQFF.

The V gene is TRBV6-5, the J gene TRBJ1-5; a weak D match, TRBD1 (5 bases). The CDR3 loop spans 13 amino acids. The germline V gene encodes CDR1 MNHEY and CDR2 SVGAGI. The V and J ends lost 6 bases and 7 bases respectively, with 13 bases between them. The CDR3 protein is CASSREFEQPQHF. In DNA, the CDR3 is TGTGCCAGCAGCAGGGAATTTGAACAGCCCCAGCATTTT.